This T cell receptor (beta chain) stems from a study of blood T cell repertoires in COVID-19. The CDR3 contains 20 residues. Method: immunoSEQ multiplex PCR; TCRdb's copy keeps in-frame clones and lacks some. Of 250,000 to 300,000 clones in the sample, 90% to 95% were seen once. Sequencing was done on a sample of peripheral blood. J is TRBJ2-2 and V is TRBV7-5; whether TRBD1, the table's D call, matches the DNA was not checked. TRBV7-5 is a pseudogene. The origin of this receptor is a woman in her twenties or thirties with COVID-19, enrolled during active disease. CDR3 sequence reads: CVRSFRLGTGVHPNTGELFF. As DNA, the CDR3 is TGTGTCAGAAGCTTCCGACTGGGGACAGGGGTCCATCCGAACACCGGGGAGCTGTTTTTT.